This T cell receptor beta chain was identified in a study of CD8+ T cells in alopecia areata. After pooling, cutaneous lymph node cells were sorted with CD4, CD8alpha, NKG2D, NKG2ACE and other markers. Trimming at V came to 4 bases and at J to 6 bases, leaving 6 bases not matched to a gene. The CDR3 extends over 15 amino acids. The V gene's germline CDR1 is NSHNY and CDR2 SYGAGN. This clone was observed at least ten times. The antigen is unknown. Gene names follow the mouse nomenclature. The missing CDR3 end, 4 residues past where the read stops, is filled in from the germline J gene. Overall study results and limits: Normal scalp had lower clonality than lesional scalp, with alopecia totalis/universalis lesions showing this most strongly.

Extraction and reverse transcription of RNA yielded cDNA as the sequencing template. Only in-frame clones appear in the TCRdb table, and some are missing; sequencing was by immunoSEQ multiplex PCR. This sample has almost 9,000 clones, each found more than once. Sequenced sample: CD8+ T cells sorted from a lymph node. This sequence joins TRBV13-1 and TRBJ2-1; 11 bases align to TRBD2. This receptor was taken from a C3H/HeJ mouse with alopecia areata. For this mouse line, the MHC haplotype is H2-k. Partial CDR3 DNA: TGTGCCAGCAGTCCAACTGGGGGGGCCGGTGCT. Its protein is CASSPTGGAGA. The whole CDR3 protein reads CASSPTGGAGAEQFF.